The source of this T cell receptor beta chain is a study of CD8 T cells in ankylosing spondylitis. V shed 0 bases and J shed 2 bases, with 11 bases lying between them. CDR3 length: 15 amino acids. The germline V gene has CDR1 SGHDN and CDR2 FVKESK. General study points: Peripheral blood held disease-linked clones only at relatively low frequency, and these were CD8+.

TCRdb re-called the 5' RACE reads with MiXCR, one entry per CDR3 protein. The data show approximately 350,000 distinct CDR3 sequences, more than 20% seen once. This clonotype showed up just a few times. Antigen: not known. Sequenced input: blood, either unsorted or a sorted T cell fraction (not recorded which). The TCR comes from a male donor with ankylosing spondylitis or in good health (not recorded which). The genes are TRBV14 and TRBJ2-7; either TRBD1 or TRBD2 may fit D (5 bases each). The DNA for the CDR3 is TGTGCCAGCAGCCAAGATTTGGGGGTAGCCTACGAGCAGTACTTC. Protein sequence: CASSQDLGVAYEQYF.